This TCR beta chain was retrieved from a study of OX40 agonist ivuxolimab in advanced cancers. About the study as a whole: Ivuxolimab, which targeted the costimulatory receptor OX40 (CD134), was an agonistic, fully human IgG2 monoclonal antibody. Intravenous ivuxolimab was administered to patients every 2 weeks at six dose levels: 0.01, 0.1, 0.3, 1.5, 3 and 10 mg/kg. Peripheral TCRbeta sequencing aimed to test whether ivuxolimab altered TCR sequence diversity and caused clonal T-cell expansion. In the dose-escalation cohort, nearly 85% of patients were male, and the mean age was 60 years with a range of 23 to 79. Of the roughly 50 dose-escalation patients, hepatocellular carcinoma was present in about 20, melanoma in approximately 15, renal cell carcinoma in 9 and head and neck cancer in 9. Three dose-escalation patients achieved partial responses, one with hepatocellular carcinoma and two with cutaneous melanoma. The paper reports the monotherapy dose-escalation portion (N of about 50 patients) of the phase I ivuxolimab trial. Prior anti-PD-1, anti-PD-L1 or anti-CTLA-4 therapy was permitted, and roughly two fifths of dose-escalation patients had received checkpoint inhibitors. Study-wide findings and limitations: At doses of 0.1 to 3.0 mg/kg, clonal expansion of both CD4+ and CD8+ T cells in blood was seen between baseline and week 6. In the 0.1-3.0 mg/kg groups, partial responders had among the lowest normalized peripheral clonal expansion, particularly in CD8+ T cells. Low levels of normalized T-cell clonal expansion were also seen in some patients who did not respond. On average, CD8+ T cells showed more expanded clones than CD4+ T cells after ivuxolimab. The antigen specificity of the peripheral T cells that underwent clonal expansion was not determined.

The trial excluded patients who had a history of autoimmune disease or were on systemic immunosuppression. Peripheral blood for TCR sequencing was collected from all dose cohorts at baseline, on cycle 4 day 1, and on cycle 7 day 1. Samples came from an open-label, multicenter, first-in-human phase I dose-escalation trial of ivuxolimab. The trial enrolled adults with locally advanced or metastatic head and neck squamous cell, hepatocellular, melanoma or renal cell carcinoma. Before TCR sequencing, CD4+ T cells and CD8+ T cells were sorted from peripheral blood as separate populations. V is pruned by 5 bases and J by 0 bases, leaving 2 bases of the junction without a gene match. The CDR3 holds 15 amino acids from the cysteine to the phenylalanine. CDR3 DNA is the only sequence kept; it has 45 bases, read in frame from the first base. A word on this clone: Its antigen is still unknown. No base-level quality is on record; no much larger clone is a single base apart.

For sequencing of the TCRbeta CDR3 region, genomic DNA was extracted from the sorted cells. The immunoSEQ Assay was used to sequence the TCRbeta CDR3 regions. TCRdb re-hosts the immuneACCESS table, in-frame sequences only. Its copies lack some clones; in the studies checked, an unresolved V gene accounts for under half of them, and the cause for the rest is not known. This sample lists about 24,000 clones; 60% to 80% were detected once. Roughly 18% of the sample belongs to the ten largest clones. The sample consisted of CD4+ or CD8+ T cells sorted from blood, taken in a trial of the OX40 agonist ivuxolimab. The TCR originated in an adult with an advanced solid tumor such as melanoma, head and neck, liver or kidney cancer. The sequence is built from TRBV23-1 and TRBJ2-7; 12 junctional bases match TRBD2. TRBV23-1 is flagged as an ORF with uncertain function. CDR3 region: CASSTSGGSSYEQYF. The DNA sequence follows: TGCGCCAGCAGTACTAGCGGGGGGAGCTCCTACGAGCAGTACTTC.